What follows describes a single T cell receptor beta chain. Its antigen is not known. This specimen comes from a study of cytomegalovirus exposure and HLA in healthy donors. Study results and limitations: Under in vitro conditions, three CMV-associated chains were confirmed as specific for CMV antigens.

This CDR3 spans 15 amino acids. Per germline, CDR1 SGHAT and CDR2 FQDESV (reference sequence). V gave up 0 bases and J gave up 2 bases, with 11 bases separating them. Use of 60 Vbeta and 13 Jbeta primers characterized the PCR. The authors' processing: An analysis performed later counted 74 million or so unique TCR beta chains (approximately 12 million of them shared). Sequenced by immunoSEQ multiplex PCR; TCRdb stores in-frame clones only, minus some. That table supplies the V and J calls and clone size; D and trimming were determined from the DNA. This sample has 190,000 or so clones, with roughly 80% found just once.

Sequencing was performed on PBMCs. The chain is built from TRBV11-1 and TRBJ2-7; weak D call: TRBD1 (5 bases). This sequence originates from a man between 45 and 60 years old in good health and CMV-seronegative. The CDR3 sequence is CASSLAQGAPYEQYF. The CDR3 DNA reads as TGTGCCAGCAGCTTAGCGCAAGGGGCGCCCTACGAGCAGTACTTC.